One and the same sample provided the 28 T cell receptor beta chains below, sequenced in a study of patients and donors after allogeneic stem cell transplantation. TCRdb reanalysed the RT-PCR reads using MiXCR and keeps one entry per CDR3 protein. This sample carries about a million distinct CDR3 sequences, more than 15% of them seen once, and the ten largest clones take around 6%. The sequenced sample was blood, either unsorted or a sorted T cell fraction (not recorded which). The receptors originated from a human donor who was either an allogeneic HSCT recipient or a stem cell or donor lymphocyte infusion donor (not recorded which). It is not recorded whose cells these are; they may come from a transplant donor.

This chain links TRBV4-1 with TRBJ2-3; possibly TRBD1 for D (5 bases). Germline V gene data show CDR1 as MGHRA and CDR2 as YSYEKL. Trimming shortened V by 4 bases and J by 6 bases, and 14 bases separated the two germline ends. CDR3 length equals 14 residues. Written as DNA, the CDR3 is TGCGCCAGCAGCCCGAGGACGGCAGGGGATACGCAGTATTTT. Protein sequence: CASSPRTAGDTQYF.

The chain links TRBV29-1 to TRBJ2-1, with 9 bases matching TRBD1. Germline values: CDR1 SQVTM, CDR2 ANQGSEA. The CDR3 spans 12 residues. Losses at the gene ends were 4 bases for V and 7 bases for J; bases not matched to a gene: 2. The CDR3 DNA reads TGCAGCGTTGGGGGACAGGGAAATGAGCAGTTCTTC. Its translation is CSVGGQGNEQFF.

The chain carries TRBV5-1 and TRBJ2-5; 9 bases are a match to TRBD2. This CDR3 spans 16 amino acids. Germline lookup yields CDR1 SGHRS and CDR2 YFSETQ. V lost 4 bases, J lost 0 bases, and 7 bases stayed unmatched. CDR3 bases: TGCGCCAGCAGCCCCCTCCCTAGCGGGAACCAAGAGACCCAGTACTTC. This sequence encodes CASSPLPSGNQETQYF. The full variable domain, with the rest looked up from reference TRBV5-1 and TRBJ2-5, is KAGVTQTPRYLIKTRGQQVTLSCSPISGHRSVSWYQQTPGQGLQFLFEYFSETQRNKGNFPGRFSGRQFSNSRSEMNVSTLELGDSALYLCASSPLPSGNQETQYFGPGTRLLVL.

The V gene is TRBV10-3, the J gene TRBJ2-1; D may be TRBD1 (6 bases). Trimming took 7 bases from V and 0 from J, leaving 10 bases between them. The CDR3 covers 14 residues. Per germline, CDR1 ENHRY and CDR2 SYGVKD. CDR3 protein: CAITEGGSYNEQFF. The CDR3 bases are TGTGCCATCACCGAAGGGGGCTCCTACAATGAGCAGTTCTTC.

The sample holds many counts of this clonotype. The chain recombines TRBV5-1 with TRBJ1-1; 8 nucleotides agree with TRBD1. V trimming: 0 bases; J trimming: 4 bases; junction bases outside the gene matches: 5. This CDR3 contains 15 residues. Germline V lookup: CDR1 SGHRS, CDR2 YFSETQ. The CDR3: CASSLEGQGPTEAFF. DNA of the CDR3: TGCGCCAGCAGCTTGGAAGGACAGGGTCCCACTGAAGCTTTCTTT.

The chain carries TRBV7-9 and TRBJ2-1, with 10 bases that match TRBD2. The germline V gene encodes CDR1 SEHNR and CDR2 FQNEAQ (reference sequence). This CDR3 contains 14 residues. J lost 4 bases, V lost 5 bases, and 2 bases had no gene match. Written as DNA, the CDR3 is TGTGCCAGCAGCCATAGCGGGAGGTACAATGAGCAGTTCTTC. Translated, it gives CASSHSGRYNEQFF.

This clonotype has more than one count but fewer than ten. The chain links TRBV12-3 or TRBV12-4 to TRBJ2-4; D remains ambiguous. The CDR3 extends over 16 amino acids. Trimming took off 4 bases at V and 0 bases at J, with 13 bases between the two ends. CDR3 DNA: TGTGCCAGCAGTTCACCGACACAACTAGCCAAAAACATTCAGTACTTC. It codes for CASSSPTQLAKNIQYF.

The chain couples TRBV18 to TRBJ2-2, with D unresolved. The CDR3 is made up of 16 amino acids. Germline loops: CDR1 KGHSH, CDR2 LQKENI. V was shortened by 0 bases and J by 2 bases, with 10 bases between the two germline ends. CDR3 amino acids: CASSPPEYSNTGELFF. The CDR3 DNA follows: TGTGCCAGCTCACCACCGGAGTATTCTAACACCGGGGAGCTGTTTTTT.

The CDR3 coding sequence is TGTGCCAGCAGCCACATGGGATTCTCACTTGGCTACACCTTC. Translation gives CASSHMGFSLGYTF. The J gene is TRBJ1-2, the V gene TRBV3-1; D is unresolved. Germline-derived CDR1 and CDR2 are LGHDT and YNNKEL (reference sequence). Trimming took off 3 bases at V and 7 bases at J, with 15 bases between the two ends. CDR3 length: 14 residues.

The chain has TRBV6-2 or TRBV6-3 and TRBJ2-7; a possible D gene is TRBD1 (6 bases). CDR1 and CDR2 from the germline V gene are MNHEY and SVGEGT. This CDR3 spans 15 amino acids. V was cut by 6 bases and J by 2 bases, with 17 bases left in between. The CDR3 bases are TGTGCCAGCAGAGCTCCCCGGGACAACCCCTACGAGCAGTACTTC. As protein: CASRAPRDNPYEQYF.

Only a few counts were recorded for this clonotype. The rearrangement uses TRBV27 and TRBJ2-7, with 8 nucleotides matching TRBD2. The germline V gene has CDR1 MNHEY and CDR2 SMNVEV (reference sequence). With V trimmed by 5 bases and J by 1 base, 7 bases remained unmatched. The CDR3 spans 15 residues. Here the CDR3 reads CASSPTSGISYEQYF. The DNA of the CDR3 is TGTGCCAGCAGTCCTACTAGCGGAATTTCCTACGAGCAGTACTTC.

In its sample, this clonotype was seen a few times. V usage is TRBV9 and J usage is TRBJ1-6; 10 bases are a match to TRBD1. CDR3 length: 15 residues. Germline lookup yields CDR1 SGDLS and CDR2 YYNGEE. V lost 4 bases to trimming and J lost 10 bases; unmatched junction nucleotides: 8. The CDR3 nucleotides read TGTGCCAGCAGCTCCCGACAGGGGGCTGAGTCACCCCTCCACTTT. This sequence encodes CASSSRQGAESPLHF. Supplemented by reference TRBV9 and TRBJ1-6, the full variable domain reads DSGVTQTPKHLITATGQRVTLRCSPRSGDLSVYWYQQSLDQGLQFLIQYYNGEERAKGNILERFSAQQFPDLHSELNLSSLELGDSALYFCASSSRQGAESPLHFGNGTRLTVT.

This clonotype was seen a few times. The V call is TRBV24-1, the J call TRBJ1-5; 7 bases are a match to TRBD1. The CDR3 length is 15 residues. CDR1 is KGHDR, CDR2 SFDVKD, per germline. The V segment lost 3 bases and the J segment 7 bases; nucleotides outside the gene matches: 8. This CDR3 is CATSDPRGPGQPQHF. The CDR3 bases are TGTGCCACCAGTGATCCGAGGGGGCCGGGGCAGCCCCAGCATTTT.

This clonotype was detected a few times. V is TRBV6-5 and J is TRBJ1-3; no reliable D call. The length of the CDR3 is 15 residues. V was cut by 0 bases and J by 0 bases, with 6 bases left in between. From germline, CDR1 is MNHEY and CDR2 SVGAGI. The CDR3 loop reads CASSYSIASGNTIYF. In DNA, the CDR3 is TGTGCCAGCAGTTACTCGATTGCCTCTGGAAACACCATATATTTT.

This clonotype was picked up one time. The chain combines TRBV5-1 with TRBJ2-3, with D perhaps TRBD1 (5 bases). This CDR3 contains 15 residues. Germline loops: CDR1 SGHRS, CDR2 YFSETQ. With 0 bases removed from V and 3 bases from J, the gap between germline ends came to 11 bases. CDR3 nucleotides: TGCGCCAGCAGCTTGGTGGCTAGACAGACAGATACGCAGTATTTT. Its translation: CASSLVARQTDTQYF.

The V and J genes are TRBV27 and TRBJ2-1, with D possibly matching TRBD2 (6 bases). Germline CDR1 reads MNHEY; CDR2 reads SMNVEV (reference sequence). This CDR3 comprises 14 residues. Trimming stripped 3 bases from V and 7 bases from J, with 13 bases between. The chain's CDR3 is CASSLPRETNEQFF. CDR3 sequence (DNA): TGTGCCAGCAGTTTGCCCCGGGAGACTAATGAGCAGTTCTTC.

The chain carries TRBV5-1 and TRBJ2-7, with 9 nucleotides matching TRBD1. V lost 3 bases, J lost 7 bases, and 11 bases stayed unmatched. Looked up from germline, CDR1 is SGHRS and CDR2 is YFSETQ. The CDR3 totals 15 residues. The CDR3 nucleotides read TGCGCCAGCAGCTGGGGACAGGGCGAGATGGGGGAGCAGTACTTC. It encodes CASSWGQGEMGEQYF.

This clonotype came up a few times. V gene TRBV7-8 combines with J gene TRBJ2-7; D possibly corresponds to TRBD1 (6 bases). Germline V gives CDR1 SGHVS, CDR2 FQNEAQ. The CDR3 length is 15 residues. Between the trimmed V and J ends, which lost 4 bases and 5 bases, there was a span of 18 bases. For the CDR3, the DNA is TGTGCCAGCAGCTACCGAGGCCACAGGGTTGACGAGCAGTACTTC. As protein: CASSYRGHRVDEQYF. Full variable domain (remainder filled in from reference TRBV7-8 and TRBJ2-7): GAGVSQSPRYKVAKRGQDVALRCDPISGHVSLFWYQQALGQGPEFLTYFQNEAQLDKSGLPSDRFFAERPEGSVSTLKIQRTQQEDSAVYLCASSYRGHRVDEQYFGPGTRLTVT.

This clonotype turned up a few times. The gene calls are TRBV3-1 and TRBJ2-2; D unresolved. The germline V gene has CDR1 LGHDT and CDR2 YNNKEL (reference sequence). V lost 4 bases to trimming and J lost 3 bases, with 12 bases between them. CDR3 size: 15 residues. CDR3 coding DNA: TGTGCCAGCAGCCCCCCGAGTGCGGACACCGGGGAGCTGTTTTTT. It translates to CASSPPSADTGELFF.

CDR3 in amino acids: CASSQDEDRGEQYF. DNA for the CDR3: TGCGCCAGCAGCCAAGATGAGGACAGAGGAGAGCAGTACTTC. The chain links TRBV4-3 to TRBJ2-7, with a tentative D call TRBD1 (6 bases). Germline V gives CDR1 LGHNA, CDR2 YSLEER. The CDR3 sequence is 14 residues long. V lost 0 bases and J lost 7, with 13 bases in between.

Ten or more counts support this clonotype. This chain connects TRBV5-1 to TRBJ2-1, with TRBD2 matching over 10 bases. Germline V gives CDR1 SGHRS, CDR2 YFSETQ. With 4 bases clipped from V and 4 bases from J, the junction kept 5 bases outside the gene matches. This CDR3 comprises 15 residues. The CDR3 here is CASSLSGREYNEQFF. DNA for the CDR3: TGCGCCAGCAGCCTGAGCGGGAGGGAGTACAATGAGCAGTTCTTC.

This chain joins TRBV6-5 and TRBJ2-1; no definite D call. This CDR3 region has 13 residues. The V gene's germline CDR1 is MNHEY and CDR2 SVGAGI. Trimming left V 4 bases short and J 6 bases short, with 10 bases between. The CDR3 region is CASSWTPTNEQFF. In DNA, the CDR3 is TGTGCCAGCAGTTGGACGCCCACCAATGAGCAGTTCTTC.

This clonotype was counted at least ten times. The CDR3 coding sequence is TGTGCCAGCAGAGCGGGCGCGGGGGAGCCCCAGCATTTT. Its translation: CASRAGAGEPQHF. This chain connects TRBV12-3 or TRBV12-4 to TRBJ1-5, with D maybe TRBD1 (5 bases). The V end lost 6 bases, the J end lost 8 bases, and 14 bases lay between the germline ends. The CDR3 loop spans 13 amino acids.

The rearrangement uses TRBV7-6 and TRBJ2-5, with a weak D call TRBD2 (7 bases). Trimming took off 5 bases at V and 5 bases at J, with 15 bases between the two ends. The CDR3 loop spans 14 amino acids. Per germline, CDR1 SGHVS and CDR2 FNYEAQ. The CDR3 DNA reads TGTGCCAGCAGCCAAGGGGGGGAAGGGGAGACCCAGTACTTC. This translates into CASSQGGEGETQYF.

This clonotype appeared a few times. This rearrangement joins TRBV20-1 to TRBJ2-1; D may be TRBD2 (6 bases). CDR3 length equals 19 residues. Germline-derived CDR1 and CDR2 are DFQATT and SNEGSKA (reference sequence). Between the trimmed V and J ends, which lost 1 base and 1 base, there was a span of 23 bases. The CDR3 DNA sequence: TGCAGTGCTAGAGTTCTCCTCGGACTGGGGGGAGTGTCCTACAATGAGCAGTTCTTC. It specifies CSARVLLGLGGVSYNEQFF.

The chain is built from TRBV6-1 and TRBJ1-1; TRBD1 matches at 8 bases. Unmatched junction bases numbered 9, after V lost 6 bases and J lost 0 bases. The CDR3 consists of 16 residues. Germline loops: CDR1 MNHNS, CDR2 SASEGT. CDR3 coding DNA: TGTGCCAGCAGGCGGACAGGGCAACAATTGAACACTGAAGCTTTCTTT. Translated: CASRRTGQQLNTEAFF.

This clonotype was seen a few times. This chain links TRBV6-2 or TRBV6-3 with TRBJ1-1; TRBD1 is a possible D gene (5 bases). V was pared by 10 bases and J by 1 base, with 16 bases between. The V gene's germline CDR1 is MNHEY and CDR2 SVGEGT. CDR3 length equals 14 residues. This CDR3 is CATIDGHPNTEAFF. The CDR3 DNA is TGTGCCACCATTGACGGACACCCGAACACTGAAGCTTTCTTT.

The rearrangement joins TRBV12-3 or TRBV12-4 to TRBJ1-6; no firm D call. The CDR3 has 14 amino acids. V lost 2 bases to trimming and J lost 5 bases, with 7 bases between them. CDR3 in amino acids: CASSLWADNSPLHF. DNA for the CDR3: TGTGCCAGCAGTTTATGGGCGGATAATTCACCCCTCCACTTT.